The 30 T cell receptor beta chains presented below share a single source sample, sequenced in a study of radiation and T cells in renal cell carcinoma. The time point: blood 2 weeks post-SBRT. The treatment denotes: 15 Gy SBRT to primary tumor, nephrectomy 4 weeks later. Here immunoSEQ multiplex PCR was the method, and the copy in TCRdb shows in-frame clones only, minus some. The data show 65,000 to 80,000 clones, just over 85% seen once. The sample consisted of blood, taken from a patient whose treatment included radiotherapy and nephrectomy. The source is a woman in her fifties or sixties with renal cell carcinoma.

The chain has TRBV5-1 and TRBJ1-4; no reliable D call. The CDR3 consists of 13 residues. Germline V CDR1 and CDR2: SGHRS, YFSETQ. The germline V and J ends were trimmed by 5 bases and 0 bases, with 5 bases remaining between them. The CDR3 reads CASSWATNEKLFF. The CDR3 DNA reads TGCGCCAGCAGTTGGGCAACTAATGAAAAACTGTTTTTT.

The rearrangement joins TRBV2 to TRBJ2-1; 10 nucleotides agree with TRBD2. CDR3 length: 13 amino acids. Germline lookup yields CDR1 SNHLY and CDR2 FYNNEI. With 6 bases clipped from V and 8 bases from J, the junction kept 4 bases outside the gene matches. CDR3 protein: CASRLAGLDEQFF. The CDR3 coding sequence is TGTGCCAGCAGACTAGCGGGACTGGATGAGCAGTTCTTC.

This clone was counted between two and nine times. This chain links TRBV7-3 with TRBJ1-1; no definite D call. Trimming pared 0 bases from V and 1 base from J, leaving 6 bases between. The germline gives CDR1 SGHTA, CDR2 FQGTGA. The CDR3 is 14 amino acids. In DNA form, the CDR3 reads TGTGCCAGCAGCTTAACGGACGCGAACACTGAAGCTTTCTTT. Its translation is CASSLTDANTEAFF. Based on the CDR3 plus reference TRBV7-3 and TRBJ1-1, the full variable domain is GAGVSQTPSNKVTEKGKYVELRCDPISGHTALYWYRQSLGQGPEFLIYFQGTGAADDSGLPNDRFFAVRPEGSVSTLKIQRTERGDSAVYLCASSLTDANTEAFFGQGTRLTVV.

V and J are TRBV5-1 and TRBJ2-5; TRBD2 aligns across 9 bases. Trimming removed 4 bases from V and 5 bases from J; junction bases left unmatched: 12. The CDR3 is 16 residues long. In germline, CDR1 is SGHRS, CDR2 YFSETQ. The CDR3 loop is CASSPIPSGAEETQYF. Written as DNA, the CDR3 is TGCGCCAGCAGCCCCATCCCTAGCGGGGCAGAGGAGACCCAGTACTTC.

This chain uses TRBV5-4 with TRBJ2-7; TRBD2 matches at 11 bases. V gave up 4 bases and J gave up 3 bases; unmatched junction bases: 6. Germline V gene sequence: CDR1 SGHNT, CDR2 YYREEE (reference sequence). This CDR3 has 15 amino acids. The CDR3 protein is CASSPGTSGNYEQYF. In DNA, the CDR3 is TGTGCCAGCAGCCCGGGGACTAGCGGTAACTACGAGCAGTACTTC.

This clone came up once. This rearrangement joins TRBV5-4 to TRBJ1-5, with a tentative D call TRBD1 (5 bases). Trimming shortened V by 4 bases and J by 4 bases, and 12 bases separated the two germline ends. The CDR3 spans 14 residues. Germline CDR1 is SGHNT and CDR2 is YYREEE (reference sequence). The CDR3 DNA reads as TGTGCCAGCAGCCTCCAGGGCAATAATCAGCCCCAGCATTTT. Protein: CASSLQGNNQPQHF.

The chain carries TRBV25-1 and TRBJ2-7; D possibly corresponds to TRBD1 (6 bases). The V end was cut by 3 bases, the J end by 4 bases, with 7 bases between. The CDR3 has 12 amino acids. CDR1 is MGHDK, CDR2 SYGVNS, per germline. The DNA of the CDR3 is TGTGCCAGCAGTGAGGGGGCGTACGAGCAGTACTTC. Protein: CASSEGAYEQYF.

Only a few counts were recorded for this clone. This chain links TRBV4-3 with TRBJ2-2, with 8 bases matching TRBD2. CDR1 is LGHNA and CDR2 is YSLEER in the germline V gene. The CDR3 contains 16 residues. V was pared by 4 bases and J by 3 bases, with 7 bases of the junction left unmatched. The CDR3 coding sequence is TGCGCCAGCAGCCCCGGGGGGGGCCGGGACACCGGGGAGCTGTTTTTT. The encoded protein is CASSPGGGRDTGELFF.

The chain couples TRBV28 to TRBJ2-3; the D gene is possibly TRBD2 (6 bases). Between the trimmed V and J ends, which lost 8 bases and 4 bases, there was a span of 22 bases. Germline loops: CDR1 MDHEN, CDR2 SYDVKM. The CDR3 spans 16 residues. The CDR3 is CASEIRGTRRPDTQYF. CDR3 nucleotides: TGTGCCAGCGAAATTCGGGGGACTCGGAGGCCAGATACGCAGTATTTT.

This chain joins TRBV4-3 and TRBJ1-4; tentatively, D is TRBD1 (6 bases). With 1 base removed from V and 4 bases from J, the gap between germline ends came to 13 bases. The CDR3 contains 16 residues. Germline V gene sequence: CDR1 LGHNA, CDR2 YSLEER. This CDR3 is CASSQAFDRFNEKLFF. The CDR3 DNA reads as TGCGCCAGCAGCCAAGCGTTCGACAGGTTTAATGAAAAACTGTTTTTT.

The CDR3 protein is CASSLRLANQETQYF. Written as DNA, the CDR3 is TGTGCCAGCAGCTTAAGGCTAGCGAACCAAGAGACCCAGTACTTC. The chain carries TRBV7-6 and TRBJ2-5, with D tentatively TRBD2 (6 bases). The CDR3 has 15 amino acids. The V gene lost 2 bases and the J gene lost 0 bases, with 10 bases spanning the gap. The germline V gene encodes CDR1 SGHVS and CDR2 FNYEAQ. The whole variable domain, filled in from reference TRBV7-6 and TRBJ2-5, reads GAGVSQSPRYKVTKRGQDVALRCDPISGHVSLYWYRQALGQGPEFLTYFNYEAQQDKSGLPNDRFSAERPEGSISTLTIQRTEQRDSAMYRCASSLRLANQETQYFGPGTRLLVL.

The V call is TRBV19, the J call TRBJ2-3; D unclear. Germline CDR1 and CDR2: LNHDA and SQIVND (reference sequence). The V end lost 6 bases, the J end lost 6 bases, and 10 bases lay between the germline ends. The CDR3 runs to 12 residues. CDR3 residues: CASRNTADTQYF. CDR3 nucleotides: TGTGCCAGTAGAAATACGGCCGATACGCAGTATTTT.

The chain carries TRBV19 and TRBJ2-7, with 10 bases lining up with TRBD2. Germline CDR1 reads LNHDA; CDR2 reads SQIVND (reference sequence). The CDR3 is 17 amino acids. With 2 bases clipped from V and 4 bases from J, the junction kept 11 bases outside the gene matches. DNA of the CDR3: TGTGCCAGTAGTATAAGGCTCGGGCTAGCGGGAGATTACGAGCAGTACTTC. Amino acids: CASSIRLGLAGDYEQYF.

The chain couples TRBV6-1 to TRBJ2-1; TRBD2 might be the D (5 bases). CDR3 length: 13 residues. The germline V gene has CDR1 MNHNS and CDR2 SASEGT. V was clipped by 6 bases and J by 5 bases, with 11 bases between them. In DNA form, the CDR3 reads TGTGCCAGCAGCAAAGGACTTAACAATGAGCAGTTCTTC. Its protein product is CASSKGLNNEQFF.

The J gene is TRBJ1-2, the V gene TRBV9; D is undetermined. The germline V gene encodes CDR1 SGDLS and CDR2 YYNGEE. Between the trimmed V and J ends, which lost 0 bases and 0 bases, there was a span of 6 bases. CDR3 size: 14 residues. The CDR3 loop reads CASSVVGTNYGYTF. For the CDR3, the DNA is TGTGCCAGCAGCGTAGTTGGTACTAACTATGGCTACACCTTC.

V and J are TRBV13 and TRBJ2-7; D not certain. V was cut by 5 bases and J by 5 bases, with 10 bases left in between. This CDR3 region has 12 residues. The germline gives CDR1 PRHDT, CDR2 FYEKMQ (reference sequence). The CDR3 DNA is TGTGCCAGCAGCGATACAAGGCACGAGCAGTACTTC. Its protein is CASSDTRHEQYF.

This chain's CDR3 is CASSRGLAVPIQYF. In DNA form, the CDR3 reads TGTGCCAGCAGTAGGGGACTAGCGGTACCAATTCAGTACTTC. The rearrangement links TRBV6-5 to TRBJ2-4, with TRBD2 identical over 11 bases. Germline CDR1 reads MNHEY; CDR2 reads SVGAGI. The CDR3 is 14 residues long. V lost 5 bases, J lost 10 bases, and 7 bases stayed unmatched.

The chain is built from TRBV5-6 and TRBJ2-7, with unresolved D. Germline lookup yields CDR1 SGHDT and CDR2 YYEEEE. The CDR3 is 13 residues long. Trimming removed 3 bases from V and 6 bases from J, with 13 bases in between. The CDR3 coding sequence is TGTGCCAGCAGCTATACAACCCCCCCCGAGCAGTACTTC. It translates to CASSYTTPPEQYF.

The chain uses TRBV7-8 and TRBJ2-3, with TRBD2 matching 13 bases. Germline CDR1 and CDR2: SGHVS and FQNEAQ. Losses at the gene ends were 1 base for V and 4 bases for J; bases not matched to a gene: 8. CDR3 length: 18 amino acids. In DNA form, the CDR3 reads TGTGCCAGCAGCTTAGTCCCACTAGCGGGGGGGCCGGCAGATACGCAGTATTTT. As protein: CASSLVPLAGGPADTQYF. Full variable domain (missing parts from reference TRBV7-8 and TRBJ2-3): GAGVSQSPRYKVAKRGQDVALRCDPISGHVSLFWYQQALGQGPEFLTYFQNEAQLDKSGLPSDRFFAERPEGSVSTLKIQRTQQEDSAVYLCASSLVPLAGGPADTQYFGPGTRLTVL.

The chain links TRBV12-5 to TRBJ1-1; D possibly corresponds to TRBD1 (5 bases). The germline V and J ends were trimmed by 0 bases and 1 base, with 12 bases remaining between them. The CDR3 loop spans 16 amino acids. Germline V lookup: CDR1 LGHNT, CDR2 FRNRAP. CDR3 bases: TGTGCTAGTGGTTTGGTCGGCGGGGCGAAGAACACTGAAGCTTTCTTT. Translation: CASGLVGGAKNTEAFF.

The V gene is TRBV4-3, the J gene TRBJ2-1, with D maybe TRBD2 (5 bases). The CDR3 is made up of 16 amino acids. V was shortened by 0 bases and J by 5 bases, with 14 bases between the two germline ends. Germline V gene sequence: CDR1 LGHNA, CDR2 YSLEER. The CDR3 protein is CASSQEAAQEDNEQFF. CDR3 bases: TGCGCCAGCAGCCAAGAGGCAGCCCAGGAGGACAATGAGCAGTTCTTC.

This clone was counted a few times. The DNA for the CDR3 is TGTGCCTGGGCAACAGGGACGTCTAATGAAAAACTGTTTTTT. Protein product: CAWATGTSNEKLFF. This sequence joins TRBV30 and TRBJ1-4; D perhaps matches TRBD1 (6 bases). The CDR3 length is 14 residues. Germline CDR1 reads GTSNPN; CDR2 reads SVGIG (reference sequence). V shed 5 bases and J shed 3 bases, with 13 bases lying between them.

V and J are TRBV6-1 and TRBJ1-2; the D gene is possibly TRBD1 (5 bases). CDR3 size: 15 residues. Germline V lookup: CDR1 MNHNS, CDR2 SASEGT. Trimming removed 1 base at V and 4 bases at J, with 13 bases between. CDR3 amino acids: CASSEDGALGYGYTF. DNA for the CDR3: TGTGCCAGCAGTGAAGATGGGGCGCTGGGCTATGGCTACACCTTC.

The chain is built from TRBV6-4 and TRBJ2-3; TRBD2 agrees at 9 bases. V shed 4 bases and J 6 bases; nucleotides not matched to a gene: 8. The germline V gene has CDR1 MRHNA and CDR2 SNTAGT. The length of the CDR3 is 15 residues. CDR3 sequence reads: CASSVSSGAGDTQYF. CDR3 DNA sequence: TGTGCCAGCAGTGTATCTAGCGGGGCCGGGGATACGCAGTATTTT.

This chain connects TRBV6-1 to TRBJ1-3, with TRBD1 identical over 9 bases. Trimming at V came to 1 base and at J to 0 bases, leaving 10 bases not matched to a gene. The CDR3 length is 19 residues. CDR1 and CDR2 from the germline V gene are MNHNS and SASEGT. The CDR3 loop reads CASSEVWSGGQGSGNTIYF. CDR3 in DNA: TGTGCCAGCAGTGAAGTTTGGTCAGGGGGACAGGGCTCTGGAAACACCATATATTTT.

V usage is TRBV7-3 and J usage is TRBJ2-3; 9 positions agree with TRBD2. J lost 0 bases, V lost 5 bases, and 3 bases had no gene match. The CDR3 runs to 15 residues. CDR1 SGHTA and CDR2 FQGTGA come from the germline V gene. The CDR3 protein is CASSMGLASTDTQYF. The CDR3 coding sequence is TGTGCCAGCAGCATGGGACTAGCTAGCACAGATACGCAGTATTTT.

The V and J genes are TRBV5-4 and TRBJ2-1; D ambiguous. V was shortened by 4 bases and J by 2 bases, with 7 bases between the two germline ends. Germline CDR1 and CDR2: SGHNT and YYREEE (reference sequence). The CDR3 is 13 amino acids. Written as DNA, the CDR3 is TGTGCCAGCAGCGGGGAAGCCTACAATGAGCAGTTCTTC. Amino acids: CASSGEAYNEQFF.

The chain combines TRBV7-2 with TRBJ1-2; maybe TRBD1 (6 bases). This CDR3 is 16 amino acids long. From germline, CDR1 is SGHTA and CDR2 FQGNSA. The V end lost 7 bases, the J end lost 0 bases, and 18 bases lay between the germline ends. CDR3 sequence reads: CASIPSDSPSNYGYTF. The CDR3 DNA reads as TGTGCCAGCATCCCTTCGGACAGCCCTTCTAACTATGGCTACACCTTC.

The CDR3 DNA is TGCGCCAGCAGCCAAGATAGGCGAGGGGATGGAAAACTGTTTTTT. This gives the protein CASSQDRRGDGKLFF. V and J are TRBV4-1 and TRBJ1-4; possibly TRBD1 for D (5 bases). Germline V lookup: CDR1 MGHRA, CDR2 YSYEKL. Trimming cost V 0 bases and J 10 bases, with 15 bases left between them. The CDR3 has 15 amino acids.

The J gene is TRBJ1-2, the V gene TRBV5-1, with TRBD1 identical over 11 bases. The germline V gene encodes CDR1 SGHRS and CDR2 YFSETQ. This CDR3 is 14 amino acids long. Germline trimming cut 4 bases from V and 8 bases from J; bases unmatched to any gene: 7. CDR3 protein: CASSIGQGARGYTF. CDR3 DNA sequence: TGCGCCAGCAGCATAGGACAGGGGGCGCGCGGCTACACCTTC. The full variable domain, rest sourced from reference TRBV5-1 and TRBJ1-2, is KAGVTQTPRYLIKTRGQQVTLSCSPISGHRSVSWYQQTPGQGLQFLFEYFSETQRNKGNFPGRFSGRQFSNSRSEMNVSTLELGDSALYLCASSIGQGARGYTFGSGTRLTVV.